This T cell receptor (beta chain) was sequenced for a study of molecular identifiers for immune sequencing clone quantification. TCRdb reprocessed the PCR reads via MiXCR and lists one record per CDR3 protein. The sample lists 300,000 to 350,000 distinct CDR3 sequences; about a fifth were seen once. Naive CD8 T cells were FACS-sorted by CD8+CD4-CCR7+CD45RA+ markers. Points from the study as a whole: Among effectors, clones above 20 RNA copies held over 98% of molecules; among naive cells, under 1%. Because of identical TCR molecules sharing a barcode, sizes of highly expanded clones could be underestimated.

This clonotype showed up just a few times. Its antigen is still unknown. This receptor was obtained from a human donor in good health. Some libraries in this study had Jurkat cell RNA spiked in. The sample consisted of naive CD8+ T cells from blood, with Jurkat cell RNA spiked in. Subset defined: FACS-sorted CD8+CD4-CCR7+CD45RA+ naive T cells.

The CDR3 is CAWTQRGGQGEQFF. CDR3 in DNA: TGTGCCTGGACCCAACGAGGGGGGCAGGGTGAGCAGTTCTTC. The chain employs TRBV30 and TRBJ2-1; D is tentatively TRBD1 or TRBD2 (6 bases each). This CDR3 comprises 14 residues. Germline assignment: CDR1 GTSNPN and CDR2 SVGIG (reference sequence). The V and J ends lost 4 bases and 9 bases respectively, with 19 bases between them.